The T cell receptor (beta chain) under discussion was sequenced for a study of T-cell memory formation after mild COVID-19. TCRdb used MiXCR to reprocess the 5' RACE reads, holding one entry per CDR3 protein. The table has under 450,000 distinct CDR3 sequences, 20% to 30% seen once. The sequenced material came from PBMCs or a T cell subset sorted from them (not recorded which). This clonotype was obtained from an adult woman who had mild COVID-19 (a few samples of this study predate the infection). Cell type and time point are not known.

DNA of the CDR3: TGTGCCAGCAGCTTTCCAAATGAATGGCTAGCGGGAGGGCCGGCCAAAAACATTCAGTACTTC. Amino acid sequence: CASSFPNEWLAGGPAKNIQYF. This rearrangement joins TRBV7-9 to TRBJ2-4; 12 bases are shared with TRBD2. The CDR3 is 21 residues long. V shed 3 bases, J shed 1 base, and the junction held 16 bases outside the gene matches. In germline, CDR1 is SEHNR, CDR2 FQNEAQ (reference sequence). The full variable domain, in which reference TRBV7-9 and TRBJ2-4 provide the parts outside the CDR3, is DTGVSQNPRHKITKRGQNVTFRCDPISEHNRLYWYRQTLGQGPEFLTYFQNEAQLEKSRLLSDRFSAERPKGSFSTLEIQRTEQGDSAMYLCASSFPNEWLAGGPAKNIQYFGAGTRLSVL.